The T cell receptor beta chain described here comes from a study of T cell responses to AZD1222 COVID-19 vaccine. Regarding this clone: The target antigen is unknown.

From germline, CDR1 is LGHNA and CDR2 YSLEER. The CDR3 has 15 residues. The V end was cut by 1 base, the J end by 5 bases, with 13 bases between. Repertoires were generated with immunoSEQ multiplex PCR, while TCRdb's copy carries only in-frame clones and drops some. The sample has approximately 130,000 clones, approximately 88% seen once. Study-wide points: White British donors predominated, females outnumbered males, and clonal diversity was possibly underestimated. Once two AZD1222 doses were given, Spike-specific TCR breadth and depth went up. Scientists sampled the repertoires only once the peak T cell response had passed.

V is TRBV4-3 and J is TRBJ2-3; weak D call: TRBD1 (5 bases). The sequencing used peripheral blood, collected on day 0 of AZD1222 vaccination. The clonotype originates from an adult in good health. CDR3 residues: CASSQGASRGDTQYF. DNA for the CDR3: TGCGCCAGCAGCCAAGGAGCGAGTAGGGGAGATACGCAGTATTTT.